This T cell receptor (beta chain) originates from a study of patients and donors after allogeneic stem cell transplantation. This clonotype occurred a few times. In TCRdb, the RT-PCR reads were re-called with MiXCR into one record per CDR3 protein. The repertoire holds hundreds of thousands of distinct CDR3 sequences, with 14% as singletons. Per the germline V gene, CDR1 is MNHEY and CDR2 is SVGEGT. Trimming at V came to 8 bases and at J to 3 bases, leaving 9 bases not matched to a gene. The CDR3 totals 15 residues. The rearrangement links TRBV6-2 or TRBV6-3 to TRBJ1-5, with 8 bases aligning to TRBD1. Sequencing was carried out using blood, either unsorted or a sorted T cell fraction (not recorded which). This receptor was taken from a human donor who was either an allogeneic HSCT recipient or a stem cell or donor lymphocyte infusion donor (not recorded which). It is not recorded whose cells these are; they may come from a transplant donor. The CDR3 loop reads CASQGQAPFNQPQHF. Here the CDR3 DNA reads TGTGCCAGCCAGGGACAGGCCCCCTTCAATCAGCCCCAGCATTTT.